The next 24 T cell receptor beta chains were all read from a single sample in a study of CXCR4 blockade with PD-1 therapy in pancreatic cancer. This table comes from immunoSEQ multiplex PCR, and its TCRdb copy is limited to in-frame clones, with some not included. The table shows about 8,100 clones, with roughly 50% occurring only once. The sequencing sample was made of tumor tissue. All receptors come from a human donor with pancreatic ductal adenocarcinoma.

The chain links TRBV1 to TRBJ2-7; TRBD1 is the table's D call and was not checked against the DNA. TRBV1 constitutes a pseudogene. The CDR3 totals 13 residues. The CDR3 DNA follows: TGCGCCAGCAGCCAGGACAGGGGATATGAGCAGTACTTC. It codes for CASSQDRGYEQYF.

The gene calls are TRBV15 and TRBJ2-1; 7 nucleotides agree with TRBD2. CDR3 length: 16 residues. V dropped 1 base and J dropped 0; count of bases not matched to a gene: 3. Looked up from germline, CDR1 is LNHNV and CDR2 is YYDKDF (reference sequence). Here the CDR3 DNA reads TGTGCCACCAGCAGAGGTGGCGGGGGCTCCTACAATGAGCAGTTCTTC. It translates to CATSRGGGGSYNEQFF. The full variable domain, rest sourced from reference TRBV15 and TRBJ2-1, is DAMVIQNPRYQVTQFGKPVTLSCSQTLNHNVMYWYQQKSSQAPKLLFHYYDKDFNNEADTPDNFQSRRPNTSFCFLDIRSPGLGDTAMYLCATSRGGGGSYNEQFFGPGTRLTVL.

V and J are TRBV30 and TRBJ2-5, with D possibly called TRBD1 or TRBD2 (6 bases each). The CDR3 runs to 16 residues. Germline loops: CDR1 GTSNPN, CDR2 SVGIG (reference sequence). Deletions cut 1 base from V and 0 bases from J, with 15 bases between. CDR3 protein: CAWSGGASSYQETQYF. The CDR3 nucleotides read TGTGCCTGGAGTGGGGGGGCTTCCTCGTACCAAGAGACCCAGTACTTC.

The V gene is TRBV16, the J gene TRBJ1-4, with D possibly being TRBD1 (5 bases). This CDR3 is built from 16 residues. The ends were cut back, 1 base at V and 0 bases at J, with 9 bases in the middle. The germline V gene encodes CDR1 KGHSY and CDR2 FQNENV. The CDR3 region is CASSQLGDATNEKLFF. As DNA, the CDR3 is TGTGCCAGCAGCCAATTGGGGGATGCAACTAATGAAAAACTGTTTTTT.

The V and J genes are TRBV19 and TRBJ1-5; D call uncertain. V dropped 5 bases and J dropped 3 bases, with 8 bases sitting between them. Germline V gene data show CDR1 as LNHDA and CDR2 as SQIVND (reference sequence). The CDR3 length is 13 residues. CDR3 DNA sequence: TGTGCCAGTAGTTCGGAGGCCAATCAGCCCCAGCATTTT. Its protein is CASSSEANQPQHF.

In its sample, this clone was seen a few times. The chain combines TRBV5-1 with TRBJ1-2; the D gene is possibly TRBD1 (5 bases). Trimming removed 0 bases at V and 3 bases at J, with 15 bases between. CDR1 and CDR2 (germline): SGHRS, YFSETQ. This CDR3 is 16 amino acids long. The DNA for the CDR3 is TGCGCCAGCAGCTTGGGTGGGGTCCCAGGGCACTATGGCTACACCTTC. Translation gives CASSLGGVPGHYGYTF.

The chain links TRBV29-1 to TRBJ1-1; 7 bases agree with TRBD1. The germline gives CDR1 SQVTM, CDR2 ANQGSEA. The trim removed 7 bases at V and 1 base at J, leaving 9 bases unmatched. This CDR3 is built from 14 residues. The CDR3 DNA sequence: TGCAGCGCTAGACAGGGCAGGGAGAACACTGAAGCTTTCTTT. This encodes CSARQGRENTEAFF.

The chain recombines TRBV6-8 with TRBJ2-7; 8 nucleotides line up with TRBD1. The CDR3 loop spans 15 amino acids. The V gene end was trimmed by 2 bases and the J gene end by 3 bases; junction bases not matched to a gene: 6. Germline V gene sequence: CDR1 MNHGY, CDR2 SAAAGT. CDR3 residues: CASSYVQGASYEQYF. The DNA of the CDR3 is TGTGCCAGCAGTTACGTGCAGGGGGCAAGCTACGAGCAGTACTTC.

The chain uses TRBV1 and TRBJ1-4. TRBV1 is flagged as a pseudogene. CDR3 length: 16 residues. CDR3 region: CASSHLGTRGNEKLFF. CDR3 in DNA: TGCGCCAGCAGCCACTTAGGCACTCGAGGGAATGAAAAACTGTTTTTT.

The V gene is TRBV9, the J gene TRBJ1-1, with D maybe TRBD1 (5 bases). V was shortened by 4 bases and J by 9 bases, with 16 bases between the two germline ends. CDR1 SGDLS and CDR2 YYNGEE come from the germline V gene. The CDR3 extends over 13 amino acids. The CDR3 loop is CASSPQIGAQAFF. The CDR3 region has the DNA TGTGCCAGCAGCCCCCAAATCGGGGCCCAAGCTTTCTTT.

This clone was picked up a small number of times. The V and J genes are TRBV1 and TRBJ2-2; TRBD1 was called by the table and not checked on the DNA. TRBV1 is a documented pseudogene. The CDR3 totals 14 residues. CDR3 loop: CASSQGQTTGELFF. The CDR3, as DNA: TGCGCCAGCAGCCAAGGACAGACCACCGGGGAGCTGTTTTTT.

The chain uses TRBV6-8 and TRBJ2-5; possibly TRBD2 for D (5 bases). The CDR3 consists of 13 residues. V lost 6 bases and J lost 1, with 9 bases in between. Germline CDR1 and CDR2: MNHGY and SAAAGT. CDR3 sequence: CASSPGSQETQYF. CDR3 coding DNA: TGTGCCAGCAGCCCGGGATCCCAAGAGACCCAGTACTTC.

The V call is TRBV15, the J call TRBJ2-2, with a weak D call TRBD2 (5 bases). The CDR3 extends over 17 amino acids. CDR1 is LNHNV, CDR2 YYDKDF, per germline (reference sequence). The ends were cut back, 0 bases at V and 2 bases at J, with 13 bases in the middle. In nucleotides, the CDR3 is TGTGCCACCAGCAGAGATATGCACGGAGGTAACACCGGGGAGCTGTTTTTT. Translating it yields CATSRDMHGGNTGELFF.

The chain uses TRBV28 and TRBJ2-7; 8 bases align to TRBD2. CDR3 size: 14 residues. Germline V gene sequence: CDR1 MDHEN, CDR2 SYDVKM. The J segment lost 2 bases and the V segment lost 5 bases, leaving 5 bases of the junction unmatched. The CDR3 nucleotides read TGTGCCAGCAGTACCTTAGCGGGACCCTACGAGCAGTACTTC. As protein: CASSTLAGPYEQYF. Full variable domain (missing parts from reference TRBV28 and TRBJ2-7): DVKVTQSSRYLVKRTGEKVFLECVQDMDHENMFWYRQDPGLGLRLIYFSYDVKMKEKGDIPEGYSVSREKKERFSLILESASTNQTSMYLCASSTLAGPYEQYFGPGTRLTVT.

The chain combines TRBV19 with TRBJ1-2, with TRBD1 identical over 9 bases. The CDR3 extends over 13 amino acids. CDR1 LNHDA and CDR2 SQIVND come from the germline V gene (reference sequence). V trimming: 5 bases; J trimming: 8 bases; junction bases outside the gene matches: 6. CDR3 in DNA: TGTGCCAGTAGTGCCCGGGACAGGGACGGCTACACCTTC. It translates to CASSARDRDGYTF.

The rearrangement joins TRBV29-1 to TRBJ1-2, with no clear D. V was pared by 4 bases and J by 3 bases, with 9 bases between. The CDR3 is made up of 12 amino acids. In germline, CDR1 is SQVTM, CDR2 ANQGSEA. The chain's CDR3 is CSVVRIDYGYTF. CDR3 DNA: TGCAGCGTTGTTAGGATTGACTATGGCTACACCTTC. The full variable domain, with the rest looked up from reference TRBV29-1 and TRBJ1-2, is SAVISQKPSRDICQRGTSLTIQCQVDSQVTMMFWYRQQPGQSLTLIATANQGSEATYESGFVIDKFPISRPNLTFSTLTVSNMSPEDSSIYLCSVVRIDYGYTFGSGTRLTVV.

The chain employs TRBV15 and TRBJ2-1; D unclear. Germline CDR1 and CDR2: LNHNV and YYDKDF (reference sequence). The CDR3 sequence is 14 residues long. The germline V and J ends were trimmed by 5 bases and 6 bases, with 14 bases remaining between them. In nucleotides, the CDR3 is TGTGCCACCAGCCCTTCCCGGACCGGCAATGAGCAGTTCTTC. Protein: CATSPSRTGNEQFF.

This clone was found a few times. The chain joins TRBV6-8 to TRBJ2-1; TRBD1 aligns across 9 bases. The CDR3 consists of 13 residues. V lost 6 bases, J lost 9 bases, and 6 bases stayed unmatched. Per the germline V gene, CDR1 is MNHGY and CDR2 is SAAAGT. The CDR3: CASSYGQGTEQFF. CDR3 coding DNA: TGTGCCAGCAGCTATGGACAGGGGACTGAGCAGTTCTTC.

This chain connects TRBV30 to TRBJ2-5; the match to TRBD1 covers 7 bases. Germline trimming cut 4 bases from V and 5 bases from J; bases unmatched to any gene: 10. CDR1 is GTSNPN, CDR2 SVGIG, per germline (reference sequence). The CDR3 extends over 14 amino acids. CDR3 loop: CAWIPTGAEETQYF. CDR3 in DNA: TGTGCCTGGATCCCCACAGGGGCCGAGGAGACCCAGTACTTC. Full variable domain (missing parts from reference TRBV30 and TRBJ2-5): SQTIHQWPATLVQPVGSPLSLECTVEGTSNPNLYWYRQAAGRGLQLLFYSVGIGQISSEVPQNLSASRPQDRQFILSSKKLLLSDSGFYLCAWIPTGAEETQYFGPGTRLLVL.

This clone was observed a few times. The junction shows a germline mismatch at one end, possibly a read error. V usage is TRBV6-8 and J usage is TRBJ2-1, with D tentatively TRBD1 or TRBD2 (5 bases each). The CDR3 length is 15 residues. Germline V gene sequence: CDR1 MNHGY, CDR2 SAAAGT. The CDR3, as DNA: TGTGCCATCAGTAAAACCGGGACCGACTACAATGAGCAGTTCTTC. Residues: CAISKTGTDYNEQFF.

The V and J genes are TRBV29-1 and TRBJ2-5; maybe TRBD2 (5 bases). Per germline, CDR1 SQVTM and CDR2 ANQGSEA. This CDR3 comprises 12 residues. Trimming left V 7 bases short and J 1 base short, with 10 bases between. DNA for the CDR3: TGCAGCGGCCAGCGGACCCAAGAGACCCAGTACTTC. The encoded protein is CSGQRTQETQYF.

This clone is deemed medium-sized. The CDR3, as DNA: TGTGCCAGCAGCAAAGGTCTAGCTCAAGAGACCCAGTACTTC. Protein sequence: CASSKGLAQETQYF. The chain joins TRBV11-3 to TRBJ2-5, with D possibly matching TRBD2 (5 bases). Germline-derived CDR1 and CDR2 are SGHNT and YENEEA. V was pared by 5 bases and J by 2 bases, with 12 bases between. This CDR3 contains 14 residues.

The V gene is TRBV19, the J gene TRBJ2-6; the match to TRBD1 covers 9 bases. V dropped 9 bases and J dropped 1; count of bases not matched to a gene: 7. The V gene's germline CDR1 is LNHDA and CDR2 SQIVND (reference sequence). CDR3 length: 16 amino acids. The DNA of the CDR3 is TGTGCCAGCAACAGGGGGCCGGTGTCTGGGGCCAACGTCCTGACTTTC. Its translation is CASNRGPVSGANVLTF.

The chain couples TRBV19 to TRBJ1-6; perhaps TRBD1 as D (6 bases). The CDR3 runs to 14 residues. Per the germline V gene, CDR1 is LNHDA and CDR2 is SQIVND (reference sequence). The V end was cut by 4 bases, the J end by 7 bases, with 11 bases between. CDR3: CASSTSGVNSPLHF. CDR3 sequence (DNA): TGTGCCAGTAGTACTTCAGGGGTGAATTCACCCCTCCACTTT.